This entry concerns a single T cell receptor beta chain. The target antigen is unknown. The data were obtained in a study of T-cell memory formation after mild COVID-19. The study's findings and limits: Unconfirmed was the SARS-CoV-2 specificity of second-wave clones that peaked on day 37.

Trimming removed 4 bases at V and 4 bases at J, with 14 bases between. The germline V gene encodes CDR1 SGHDT and CDR2 YYEEEE. The CDR3 runs to 14 residues. Barcoded TCR alpha and TCR beta cDNA libraries with UMIs came from 5'RACE using constant-segment primers. TCRdb re-called the 5' RACE reads with MiXCR, one entry per CDR3 protein. The sample has 260,000 or so distinct CDR3 sequences, 16% seen once. The chain combines TRBV5-6 with TRBJ1-2, with D maybe TRBD1 (5 bases). The sample taken for sequencing was PBMCs or a T cell subset sorted from them (not recorded which). This sequence was found in a young man who had mild COVID-19 (a few samples of this study predate the infection). Cell type and time point are not known. CDR3 DNA sequence: TGTGCCAGCAGCGCGGGGACGGATTCCTATGGCTACACCTTC. This translates into CASSAGTDSYGYTF.